These T cell receptor beta chains were read from a single sample in a study of cytomegalovirus exposure and HLA in healthy donors. Libraries were prepared by immunoSEQ multiplex PCR; TCRdb keeps only in-frame clonotypes and omits some of them. The sample has 150,000 to 200,000 clones, around four fifths seen once. The sample consisted of PBMCs. These receptors came from a female donor in good health and CMV-seronegative. Both conserved end residues are part of each CDR3. D genes are given only for firm matches.

V gene	CDR3 length	D gene	J gene	CDR3 protein
TRBV28	15	NA	TRBJ1-3	CASSSSELSGNTIYF
TRBV28	13	NA	TRBJ2-7	CASKRAQTYEQYF
TRBV19	15	NA	TRBJ1-2	CASSTHRTSRDGYTF
TRBV2	15	NA	TRBJ2-7	CASSGGQRSSYEQYF
TRBV28	14	NA	TRBJ2-5	CASSLSGFWETQYF
TRBV7-8	15	TRBD1	TRBJ2-3	CASSADRGLSDTQYF
TRBV19	14	TRBD1	TRBJ2-5	CASSIVTGGETQYF
TRBV7-6	20	TRBD2	TRBJ2-1	CASSTPGLAGGLSSYNEQFF
TRBV6-5	14	TRBD2	TRBJ2-7	CASSSRGGDYEQYF
TRBV7-8	12	NA	TRBJ1-1	CASSSQGTEAFF
TRBV9	15	NA	TRBJ2-3	CASSAGPAGTDTQYF
TRBV7-2	16	TRBD1	TRBJ1-4	CASSLVGRGRKEKLFF
TRBV4-3	16	NA	TRBJ2-7	CASSQDTSSSSYEQYF
TRBV5-1	16	NA	TRBJ2-3	CASSLIPGGSTDTQYF
TRBV5-6	17	NA	TRBJ2-7	CASSDGPAGRPSYEQYF
TRBV5-1	13	NA	TRBJ2-3	CASSLGYTDTQYF
TRBV28	12	NA	TRBJ1-5	CASSESNQPQHF
TRBV4-3	13	NA	TRBJ1-1	CASSLTVNTEAFF
TRBV6-1	16	TRBD1	TRBJ2-7	CASSGTGDARFYEQYF
TRBV5-6	15	TRBD1	TRBJ2-1	CASSSWHRGDNEQFF
TRBV30	14	TRBD1	TRBJ2-7	CAWNSGTGTSEQYF
TRBV19	15	NA	TRBJ1-1	CASSIDPAGNTEAFF
TRBV10-3	13	NA	TRBJ1-1	CAITPGVNTEAFF
TRBV10-3	13	TRBD1	TRBJ1-2	CAISTDRNYGYTF
TRBV27	14	NA	TRBJ1-4	CASSLSESGEKLFF
TRBV7-2	16	TRBD1	TRBJ2-3	CASSFGTGKGTDTQYF
TRBV27	15	NA	TRBJ1-4	CASSPSPGRGEKLFF
TRBV10-3	13	TRBD1	TRBJ1-2	CAISDRGRMGYTF
TRBV19	14	NA	TRBJ1-6	CASNSGLNNSPLHF